This T cell receptor (beta chain) was observed in a study of blood T cells in healthy people across ages. This clonotype was found a few times. The target antigen is unknown. A much larger clone is a single base away; this may be a read error. Isolation of PBMCs gave at least 7 million cells per sample. Findings and caveats of the study: Changes in expanded clonotypes were possibly confounded, as the CMV status of donors was unknown. Percentage of naive T cells showed a strong correlation with TCR beta diversity. Greater diversity and more naive CD4+ cells were seen in long-lived donors than in aged donors.

A sample-barcoded 5' primer and a J-beta primer mix were used in a second PCR of about 6 to 11 cycles. Via MiXCR, TCRdb re-called the 5' RACE reads, giving one row per CDR3 protein. The repertoire holds hundreds of thousands of distinct CDR3 sequences, with 25% to 35% as singletons. The V and J ends lost 5 bases and 11 bases, in that order; junction bases with no gene match: 12. Germline V gene data show CDR1 as SGHTA and CDR2 as FQGNSA. This CDR3 region has 16 residues. The receptor was derived from a woman older than 75 in good health. The gene calls are TRBV7-2 and TRBJ2-5, with 15 bases identical to TRBD2. What was sequenced was blood. CDR3 region: CASSPRTSGGAREQYF. For the CDR3, the DNA is TGTGCCAGCAGCCCGAGGACTAGCGGGGGGGCTCGGGAGCAGTACTTC.